A single sample is the source of the 9 T cell receptor beta chains below, sequenced in a study of blood T cell repertoires in COVID-19. Clones were read by immunoSEQ multiplex PCR, and TCRdb kept only the in-frame ones, dropping some. This table holds hundreds of thousands of clones, over 75% found once. Sequencing input: peripheral blood. All receptors come from a human donor in a cohort sampled during active COVID-19.

The J gene is TRBJ1-1, the V gene TRBV28; D unclear. The CDR3 extends over 14 amino acids. The germline V gene encodes CDR1 MDHEN and CDR2 SYDVKM. The ends were cut back, 3 bases at V and 8 bases at J, with 16 bases in the middle. DNA for the CDR3: TGTGCCAGCAGTTTGAGCGGGAAGGGCGAGGAAGCTTTCTTT. It translates to CASSLSGKGEEAFF.

This rearrangement joins TRBV7-2 to TRBJ2-2; D is possibly TRBD2 (6 bases). V was pared by 2 bases and J by 6 bases, with 7 bases between. CDR3 length: 13 residues. The germline V gene encodes CDR1 SGHTA and CDR2 FQGNSA. The chain's CDR3 is CASSLSGAGELFF. The CDR3, as DNA: TGTGCCAGCAGCTTATCGGGAGCCGGGGAGCTGTTTTTT.

This clone was seen once. This rearrangement joins TRBV5-1 to TRBJ2-3; 10 bases match TRBD2. The CDR3 totals 18 residues. V shed 3 bases and J 6 bases; nucleotides not matched to a gene: 16. Germline CDR1 SGHRS, CDR2 YFSETQ. The CDR3 protein is CASSYTPTSGGAWDTQYF. The CDR3 bases are TGCGCCAGCAGCTACACCCCCACAAGCGGGGGGGCCTGGGATACGCAGTATTTT.

J is TRBJ2-3 and V is TRBV27, with D perhaps TRBD2 (6 bases). With 3 bases removed from V and 2 bases from J, the gap between germline ends came to 15 bases. The V gene's germline CDR1 is MNHEY and CDR2 SMNVEV (reference sequence). The CDR3 consists of 16 residues. CDR3 in amino acids: CASSFGGLSHTDTQYF. DNA of the CDR3: TGTGCCAGCAGTTTCGGGGGTCTTAGCCACACAGATACGCAGTATTTT.

The chain joins TRBV6-1 to TRBJ1-5; 10 bases line up with TRBD1. Germline V gives CDR1 MNHNS, CDR2 SASEGT. V dropped 3 bases and J dropped 0; count of bases not matched to a gene: 8. This CDR3 has 18 residues. In DNA form, the CDR3 reads TGTGCCAGCAGTGAGTTCGGGACAGGGGCTTATAGCAATCAGCCCCAGCATTTT. Protein sequence: CASSEFGTGAYSNQPQHF.

J is TRBJ1-4 and V is TRBV29-1, with TRBD1 identical over 9 bases. Germline CDR1 SQVTM, CDR2 ANQGSEA. V lost 6 bases and J lost 7; bases outside the gene matches: 9. The CDR3 is 14 residues long. The CDR3: CSVKTGGDGEKLFF. DNA of the CDR3: TGCAGCGTAAAAACAGGGGGCGACGGTGAAAAACTGTTTTTT.

This clone was observed a handful of times. This rearrangement joins TRBV6-5 to TRBJ1-2; 11 bases agree with TRBD1. The germline V gene has CDR1 MNHEY and CDR2 SVGAGI. This CDR3 comprises 14 residues. V was pared by 6 bases and J by 8 bases, with 8 bases of the junction left unmatched. The CDR3 sequence: CASRPDRGRQGYTF. The CDR3 DNA follows: TGTGCCAGCAGGCCGGACAGGGGGCGGCAAGGCTACACCTTC.

The chain links TRBV12-3 or TRBV12-4 to TRBJ1-2; 7 bases are shared with TRBD1. The CDR3 spans 13 residues. J lost 6 bases, V lost 6 bases, and 7 bases had no gene match. The CDR3 here is CASSSTGVHGYTF. CDR3 nucleotide sequence: TGTGCCAGCAGCTCCACAGGGGTGCATGGCTACACCTTC.

The V and J genes are TRBV7-3 and TRBJ2-2, with D possibly being TRBD2 (5 bases). V dropped 1 base and J dropped 0 bases, with 15 bases sitting between them. The CDR3 extends over 18 amino acids. Germline V gene sequence: CDR1 SGHTA, CDR2 FQGTGA. CDR3 residues: CASSLKGSEFANTGELFF. Written as DNA, the CDR3 is TGTGCCAGCAGCTTAAAAGGGAGTGAGTTCGCGAACACCGGGGAGCTGTTTTTT.